These T cell receptor beta chains were read from a single sample in a study of blood T cell repertoires in COVID-19. Generated by immunoSEQ multiplex PCR, the TCRdb table keeps only in-frame clones and is missing some. The top ten hold about 5.9% of the sample, which has approximately 230,000 clones, approximately 88% seen once. The sample consisted of peripheral blood. These receptors all stem from a woman aged 25-40 years with COVID-19, enrolled during active disease. Both conserved end residues are part of each CDR3. The D gene is left open where the match is weak. Size is omitted from some rows. Given values are once, few, many or a class for expanded clones.

J gene,clone size,V gene,D gene,CDR3 DNA,CDR3 protein
TRBJ2-1,.,TRBV6-5,TRBD2,TGTGCCAGCAGTTACGGCCTAGCGGACAATGAGCAGTTCTTC,CASSYGLADNEQFF
TRBJ1-6,.,TRBV27,.,TGTGCCAGCAGTTCAGGGTTGAGGTCACCCCTCCACTTT,CASSSGLRSPLHF
TRBJ2-3,.,TRBV7-9,TRBD2,TGTGCCAGCAGCTTCTTCCCCCGGCTAGCGGGAGGGCCAGATACGCAGTATTTT,CASSFFPRLAGGPDTQYF
TRBJ1-1,once,TRBV7-8,.,TGTGCCAGCAGCGGTCGCACAAGGAGTCGGAACACTGAAGCTTTCTTT,CASSGRTRSRNTEAFF
TRBJ1-4,.,TRBV24-1,.,TGTGCCACCAGTGATTTCAGGAGGTCTGGCCCGCAACTAATGAATAGACTGTTTTTT,CATSDFRRSGPQLMNRLFF
TRBJ2-5,.,TRBV28,TRBD2,TGTGCCAGCAGTTCCTATGCGGGGGGGCAGCAAGAGACCCAGTACTTC,CASSSYAGGQQETQYF
TRBJ1-1,.,TRBV18,TRBD1,TGTGCCAGCTCACCTCAGGGGGGGAACACTGAAGCTTTCTTT,CASSPQGGNTEAFF
TRBJ2-5,.,TRBV7-2,TRBD2,TGTGCCAGCAGCTCGGGACTAGCCGGGACCCAGTACTTC,CASSSGLAGTQYF
TRBJ2-5,.,TRBV5-1,TRBD2,TGCGCCAGCAGCTTGCGCGCTAGCGGGGAGTACGGAACAAGAGAGACCCAGTACTTC,CASSLRASGEYGTRETQYF
TRBJ2-1,.,TRBV11-3,TRBD1,TGTGCCAGCAGCTCGTTAGTACCCACGGACAGGGAGGTCTACAATGAGCAGTTCTTC,CASSSLVPTDREVYNEQFF
TRBJ1-1,once,TRBV12-5,.,TGTGCTAGTGGGGCCTCCATGAACACTGAAGCTTTCTTT,CASGASMNTEAFF
TRBJ2-7,.,TRBV27,.,TGTGCCAGCAGGCAACAGGGAGCCTCTACCTACGAGCAGTACTTC,CASRQQGASTYEQYF
TRBJ1-2,.,TRBV23-1,.,TGCGCCAGCAGTCGACAGAGCCTTTATGGCTACACCTTC,CASSRQSLYGYTF
TRBJ1-2,.,TRBV9,TRBD1,TGTGCCAGCAGCACAACACCGACAGGGTTTGACAACTATGGCTACACCTTC,CASSTTPTGFDNYGYTF
TRBJ1-1,.,TRBV28,.,TGTGCCAGCAGTTTCTCCACCGGACAGCATGAAGCTTTCTTT,CASSFSTGQHEAFF
TRBJ1-4,.,TRBV19,.,TGTGCCAGTAGAGGGACTGCTGCGACTAATGAAAAACTGTTTTTT,CASRGTAATNEKLFF
TRBJ2-5,.,TRBV5-1,.,TGCGCCAGCAGCCCCGGGGGGACACTAGTCCAAGAGACCCAGTACTTC,CASSPGGTLVQETQYF
TRBJ2-7,.,TRBV28,TRBD1,TGTGCCAGCAGTTTAAGAGGGGGCGCGCCCGAGCAGTACTTC,CASSLRGGAPEQYF
TRBJ1-4,.,TRBV19,TRBD1,TGTGCCAGTAGTCCGGGGACAGGGGTAGATGAAAAACTGTTTTTT,CASSPGTGVDEKLFF
TRBJ1-2,.,TRBV6-6,.,TGTGCCAGCAGTTATTCCGGGACACAATCGAGGAGGGGCTACACCTTC,CASSYSGTQSRRGYTF
TRBJ2-5,once,TRBV13,TRBD1,TGTGCCAGCAGCTGGAGCCGGGACAGGGGTTATCAAGAGACCCAGTACTTC,CASSWSRDRGYQETQYF
TRBJ2-7,.,TRBV5-4,.,TGTGCCAGCAGCTTGGCTGGCAGGGTCGGTCGGTTCGACGAGCAGTACTTC,CASSLAGRVGRFDEQYF
TRBJ1-1,.,TRBV29-1,.,TGCAGCGTCCCAGGGAACACTGAAGCTTTCTTT,CSVPGNTEAFF
TRBJ2-2,.,TRBV5-1,.,TGCGCCAGCAGCTTAGGAGGCGGGGCGGTCGTGGGCACCGGGGAGCTGTTTTTT,CASSLGGGAVVGTGELFF
TRBJ2-7,.,TRBV11-2,TRBD1,TGTGCCAGCAGCTTAGGACAGGGGGGGTCCTACGAGCAGTACTTC,CASSLGQGGSYEQYF
TRBJ2-3,.,TRBV24-1,TRBD2,TGTGCCACCAGTGCACGGACTAGCGGGGGCGGGCAGTATTTT,CATSARTSGGGQYF
TRBJ1-1,.,TRBV6-6,TRBD1,TGTGCCAGCAGTTACTACCCCGGGACAGGGGGTCGGGAAGCTTTCTTT,CASSYYPGTGGREAFF
TRBJ2-1,.,TRBV3-1/TRBV3-2,TRBD2,TGTGCCAGCAGCCAAGAGGGCGGGGGGGATTTTCGCAATGAGCAGTTCTTC,CASSQEGGGDFRNEQFF
TRBJ1-5,.,TRBV2,TRBD1,TGTGCCAGCAGACTAGGACAGGGTAGCAATCAGCCCCAGCATTTT,CASRLGQGSNQPQHF
TRBJ1-1,.,TRBV20-1,.,TGCAGTGTTGTCGGTGCCACTGAAGCTTTCTTT,CSVVGATEAFF
TRBJ2-1,.,TRBV11-3,TRBD2,TGTGCCAGCAGCTCCCGGGACTACTACTACAATGAGCAGTTCTTC,CASSSRDYYYNEQFF
TRBJ1-2,.,TRBV30,.,TGTGCCTGGGGGGGGGATGCGAACTGGTATTCTGGCTACACCTTC,CAWGGDANWYSGYTF
TRBJ2-1,.,TRBV12-3/TRBV12-4,.,TGTGCCACATCACGGTATAGCTACAATGAGCAGTTCTTC,CATSRYSYNEQFF
TRBJ1-1,.,TRBV10-1,.,TGCGCCAGCTCGAAGGACAGGAACACTGAAGCTTTCTTT,CASSKDRNTEAFF
TRBJ1-6,.,TRBV5-6,TRBD1,TGTGCCAGCAGCTTTGGACAGGGGGTTTCACCCCTCCACTTT,CASSFGQGVSPLHF
TRBJ2-5,.,TRBV5-1,.,TGCGCCAGCAGCCATGCGACCGAGGAAGAGACCCAGTACTTC,CASSHATEEETQYF
TRBJ2-3,.,TRBV24-1,TRBD1,TGTGCCACCAGTGATTCCGACAGGGGGCTAGATACGCAGTATTTT,CATSDSDRGLDTQYF